A selection of T cell receptor beta chains follows, all from one sample in a study of blood T cell repertoires in COVID-19. Only in-frame clones appear in the TCRdb table, and some are missing; sequencing was by immunoSEQ multiplex PCR. The table has 250,000 to 300,000 clones, approximately 81% seen once; the top ten hold around 3.2%. Sequencing was done on a sample of peripheral blood. The receptors shown here come from a woman aged 55-75 years with active or convalescent COVID-19. Each CDR3 is given with its conserved first and last residue. Fields, in order: V gene, CDR3 length, clone size, CDR3 protein. Only some rows state a clone size, as once, few, many or a class for expanded clones.

TRBV9 | 17 | . | CASSPDFSSGGPNEQFF
TRBV5-8 | 20 | . | CASSSLTGQGAVLGTDTQYF
TRBV7-3 | 13 | . | CASSPGGRETQYF
TRBV7-9 | 14 | . | CASSPTWATDIQYF
TRBV6-2/TRBV6-3 | 14 | . | CASSFRTGRNTIYF
TRBV6-5 | 16 | . | CASSFPQGALRGEQYF
TRBV18 | 15 | . | CASSPPSRGKNIQYF
TRBV13 | 15 | . | CASSLDRAEGNEQFF
TRBV6-4 | 13 | . | CATSTSGPDTQYF
TRBV11-2 | 14 | . | CASSPGQVNTEAFF
TRBV27 | 15 | . | CASSLEGLSGNTIYF
TRBV10-3 | 14 | . | CAISEGRDSTEAFF
TRBV27 | 14 | few | CASSLSRGSYEQYF
TRBV19 | 16 | . | CASSTIRGGYNSPLHF
TRBV7-2 | 15 | . | CASSPSLAPGDTQYF
TRBV28 | 12 | . | CASSRGVYEQYF
TRBV5-1 | 14 | . | CASSSTTGQETQYF
TRBV7-9 | 13 | . | CASSLAGGEKLFF
TRBV19 | 14 | . | CASGVGGSNQPQHF
TRBV7-9 | 16 | . | CASSLVIFGQGYGYTF
TRBV27 | 17 | . | CASSLGGLTGGINTQYF
TRBV14 | 15 | . | CASSPGQGMVYGYTF
TRBV3-1/TRBV3-2 | 14 | . | CASSQGHCAYEQYF
TRBV10-3 | 14 | . | CAISGQDDTGELFF
TRBV6-6 | 13 | . | CASKAGGLNEQFF
TRBV27 | 13 | few | CASSLSGAGGYTF
TRBV6-5 | 13 | . | CASRPRQVAGYTF